The rows below give T cell receptor beta chains drawn from one sample of a study of blood T cell repertoires in COVID-19. Produced via immunoSEQ multiplex PCR; TCRdb's table is partial and in-frame only. The sample shows 250,000 to 400,000 clones, approximately 90% of them seen only once. The sample taken for sequencing was peripheral blood. These receptors were taken from a woman younger than 45 with COVID-19, enrolled during active disease. Each CDR3 is given with its conserved first and last residue. Each record gives: clone size, D gene, J gene, V gene, CDR3 protein, CDR3 DNA. A D gene is named only where the DNA matches it firmly. Only some rows state a clone size, as once, few, many or a class for expanded clones.

-,TRBD1,TRBJ1-2,TRBV2,CANWAQGDYGYTF,TGTGCCAACTGGGCGCAGGGGGACTATGGCTACACCTTC
-,-,TRBJ2-1,TRBV24-1,CATSDFKGGVLNEQFF,TGTGCCACCAGTGATTTTAAGGGGGGGGTCCTCAATGAGCAGTTCTTC
-,-,TRBJ1-4,TRBV6-5,CASTRGEKLFF,TGTGCCAGCACCCGAGGTGAAAAACTGTTTTTT
few,-,TRBJ2-7,TRBV2,CASKITGNYYEQYF,TGTGCCAGCAAAATCACAGGGAATTACTACGAGCAGTACTTC
-,-,TRBJ2-3,TRBV7-9,CASSATRSTDTQYF,TGTGCCAGCAGCGCAACCAGGAGCACAGATACGCAGTATTTT
few,-,TRBJ1-6,TRBV12-3/TRBV12-4,CASSPSLNSPLHF,TGTGCCAGCTCCCCGAGCCTTAATTCACCCCTCCACTTT
-,TRBD1,TRBJ1-1,TRBV19,CASSLPGQRYTEAFF,TGTGCCAGTAGTCTTCCGGGACAGCGGTACACTGAAGCTTTCTTT
-,-,TRBJ1-5,TRBV19,CASRFSSNQPQHF,TGTGCCAGTAGGTTCAGTAGCAATCAGCCCCAGCATTTT
once,-,TRBJ1-3,TRBV6-5,CASTPDRFSGNTIYF,TGTGCCAGCACTCCCGACAGGTTCTCTGGAAACACCATATATTTT
-,-,TRBJ1-6,TRBV27,CASSWAAAPNSPLHF,TGTGCCAGCAGTTGGGCCGCAGCCCCTAATTCACCCCTCCACTTT
-,-,TRBJ2-1,TRBV11-2,CASSLSGGGLNEQFF,TGTGCCAGCAGCTTATCTGGGGGGGGGCTCAATGAGCAGTTCTTC
-,TRBD2,TRBJ2-7,TRBV4-1,CASSQVGRLAGISEQYF,TGCGCCAGCAGCCAAGTAGGAAGACTAGCGGGGATTAGCGAGCAGTACTTC
-,-,TRBJ2-5,TRBV7-9,CASSLALGEQETQYF,TGTGCCAGCAGCTTAGCGCTCGGGGAACAAGAGACCCAGTACTTC
-,TRBD1,TRBJ1-2,TRBV5-1,CASSFTGAEGHTF,TGCGCCAGCAGCTTCACAGGGGCGGAGGGCCACACCTTC
-,TRBD1,TRBJ1-5,TRBV28,CASKPTGPGQPQHF,TGTGCCAGCAAACCGACAGGGCCTGGACAGCCCCAGCATTTT
once,TRBD1,TRBJ1-1,TRBV25-1,CASSERGTGGPEAFF,TGTGCCAGCAGTGAACGTGGGACAGGGGGCCCTGAAGCTTTCTTT
-,-,TRBJ2-3,TRBV2,CASSEAQPGLAPDTQYF,TGTGCCAGCAGTGAAGCGCAGCCGGGACTCGCACCAGATACGCAGTATTTT
few,-,TRBJ1-1,TRBV5-1,CASSAVRNTEAFF,TGCGCCAGCAGCGCCGTGAGGAACACTGAAGCTTTCTTT
-,TRBD2,TRBJ2-1,TRBV5-6,CASSIPLNSGGRNEQFF,TGTGCCAGCAGTATCCCCCTTAACAGCGGGGGCAGGAATGAGCAGTTCTTC
-,-,TRBJ1-6,TRBV3-1/TRBV3-2,CASSHLLGSYNSPLHF,TGTGCCAGCAGCCATCTTCTAGGCTCCTATAATTCACCCCTCCACTTT
-,-,TRBJ1-1,TRBV7-9,CASSWEGNTEAFF,TGTGCCAGCAGCTGGGAGGGGAACACTGAAGCTTTCTTT
-,-,TRBJ1-1,TRBV5-5,CASSSSRTVNYMNTEAFF,TGTGCCAGCAGCTCGTCCCGGACAGTTAATTACATGAACACTGAAGCTTTCTTT
-,-,TRBJ1-3,TRBV3-1/TRBV3-2,CASSQDFLRFGGQNTIYF,TGTGCCAGCAGCCAAGATTTTTTGAGGTTCGGGGGTCAGAACACCATATATTTT
once,-,TRBJ2-2,TRBV14,CASSQLLTGELFF,TGTGCCAGCAGCCAACTACTCACCGGGGAGCTGTTTTTT
-,-,TRBJ1-5,TRBV2,CASSVDQGPNQPQHF,TGTGCCAGCAGTGTAGACCAGGGTCCCAATCAGCCCCAGCATTTT
-,-,TRBJ1-2,TRBV7-9,CASSFGGAYGYTF,TGTGCCAGCAGCTTCGGGGGGGCCTATGGCTACACCTTC
-,-,TRBJ1-5,TRBV28,CASTSVYSNQPQHF,TGTGCCAGCACTTCAGTTTATAGCAATCAGCCCCAGCATTTT
-,-,TRBJ1-5,TRBV19,CASSTKEYSNQPQHF,TGTGCCAGTAGTACGAAGGAGTATAGCAATCAGCCCCAGCATTTT
-,-,TRBJ1-5,TRBV20-1,CSASRYSNQPQHF,TGCAGTGCTAGTCGGTATAGCAATCAGCCCCAGCATTTT
-,-,TRBJ2-5,TRBV7-6,CASSLGPLASQETQYF,TGTGCCAGCAGCTTAGGGCCCCTCGCAAGTCAAGAGACCCAGTACTTC
-,-,TRBJ1-5,TRBV18,CASSRGGDKNQPQHF,TGTGCCAGCTCACGTGGGGGGGACAAAAATCAGCCCCAGCATTTT
-,TRBD1,TRBJ1-2,TRBV2,CARWRTGTYGYTF,TGTGCCAGGTGGAGGACAGGGACATATGGCTACACCTTC
-,-,TRBJ1-2,TRBV5-1,CASSLSDSRGYTF,TGCGCCAGCAGCTTGTCTGACTCGCGCGGCTACACCTTC
-,-,TRBJ2-5,TRBV7-8,CASSTRQETQYF,TGTGCCAGCAGCACCAGGCAAGAGACCCAGTACTTC
-,TRBD1,TRBJ1-5,TRBV27,CASRDSYSNQPQHF,TGTGCCAGCCGGGACAGTTATAGCAATCAGCCCCAGCATTTT
-,-,TRBJ2-2,TRBV18,CASSPTQGTNTGELFF,TGTGCCAGCTCACCCACGCAGGGGACGAACACCGGGGAGCTGTTTTTT
few,TRBD2,TRBJ2-2,TRBV3-1/TRBV3-2,CASSQGLAVTGELFF,TGTGCCAGCAGCCAAGGACTAGCGGTCACCGGGGAGCTGTTTTTT
-,TRBD1,TRBJ1-4,TRBV5-1,CASSWGQAAGNEKLFF,TGCGCCAGCAGCTGGGGACAGGCCGCCGGTAATGAAAAACTGTTTTTT
-,TRBD2,TRBJ2-3,TRBV7-3,CASSSSGDTQYF,TGTGCCAGCAGCTCTAGCGGTGATACGCAGTATTTT
-,-,TRBJ1-2,TRBV14,CASSWGPRRSGANYGYTF,TGTGCCAGCAGCTGGGGCCCCCGCCGGTCCGGAGCTAACTATGGCTACACCTTC
-,-,TRBJ2-6,TRBV7-9,CASSHAGANVLTF,TGTGCCAGCTCCCATGCTGGGGCCAACGTCCTGACTTTC
-,-,TRBJ1-2,TRBV6-1,CASSERGGYGYTF,TGTGCCAGCAGTGAAAGGGGGGGCTATGGCTACACCTTC